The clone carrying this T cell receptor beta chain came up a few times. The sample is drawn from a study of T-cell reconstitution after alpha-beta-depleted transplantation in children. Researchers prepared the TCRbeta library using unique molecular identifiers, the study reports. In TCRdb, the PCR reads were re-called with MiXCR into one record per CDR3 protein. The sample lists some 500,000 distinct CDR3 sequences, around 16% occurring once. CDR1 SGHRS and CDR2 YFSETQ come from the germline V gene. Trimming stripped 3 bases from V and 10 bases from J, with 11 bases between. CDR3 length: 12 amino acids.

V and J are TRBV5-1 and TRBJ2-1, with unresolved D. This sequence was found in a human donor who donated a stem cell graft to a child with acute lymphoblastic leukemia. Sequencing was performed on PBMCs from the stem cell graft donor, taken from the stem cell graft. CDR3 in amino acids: CASSSVSQEQFF. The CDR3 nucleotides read TGCGCCAGCAGCTCGGTGAGCCAGGAGCAGTTCTTC.